This T cell receptor (beta chain) was observed in a study of blood T cells in healthy people across ages. Drawing of peripheral blood yielded ten milliliters from each donor. PCR was performed a second time for roughly 7 to 12 cycles using a sample-barcoded 5' primer and a J-beta primer mix. Each of the cDNA molecules was tagged by a template-switch adaptor with 12 random nucleotides. TCRdb passed the 5' RACE reads through MiXCR, listing each CDR3 protein once. The sample holds some 1,800,000 distinct CDR3 sequences, roughly two fifths seen once. Per germline, CDR1 SEHNR and CDR2 FQNEAQ (reference sequence). V lost 6 bases and J 10 bases, leaving 10 bases between the germline ends. CDR3 length: 12 residues. Points on this clonotype: Its specificity is unknown.

Study-wide results and limits: Possibly, changes in expanded clonotypes were confounded because donor CMV status was unknown.

The gene calls are TRBV7-9 and TRBJ1-6; tentatively, D is TRBD1 (6 bases). The origin of this receptor is a human donor in good health. Sequencing was performed on blood. This CDR3 is CASSNGGSPLHF. Here the CDR3 DNA reads TGTGCCAGCAGTAACGGGGGCTCACCCCTCCACTTT.